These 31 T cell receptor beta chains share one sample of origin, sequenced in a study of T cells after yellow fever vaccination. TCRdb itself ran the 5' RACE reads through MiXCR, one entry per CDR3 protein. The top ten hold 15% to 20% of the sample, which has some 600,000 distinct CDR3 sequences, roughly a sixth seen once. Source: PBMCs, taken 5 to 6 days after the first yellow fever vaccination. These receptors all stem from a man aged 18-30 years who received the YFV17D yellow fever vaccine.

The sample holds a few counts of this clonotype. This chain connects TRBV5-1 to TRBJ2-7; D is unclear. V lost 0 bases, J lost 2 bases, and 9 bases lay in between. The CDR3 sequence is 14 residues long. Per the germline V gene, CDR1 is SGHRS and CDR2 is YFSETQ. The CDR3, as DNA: TGCGCCAGCAGCTTGGTTCCGGGTACCTACGAGCAGTACTTC. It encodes CASSLVPGTYEQYF.

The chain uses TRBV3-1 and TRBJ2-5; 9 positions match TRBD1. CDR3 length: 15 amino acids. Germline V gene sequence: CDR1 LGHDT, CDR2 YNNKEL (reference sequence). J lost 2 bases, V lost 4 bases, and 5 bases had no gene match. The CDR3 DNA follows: TGTGCCAGCAGCCCCACAGGGGGCTGGCAAGAGACCCAGTACTTC. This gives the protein CASSPTGGWQETQYF.

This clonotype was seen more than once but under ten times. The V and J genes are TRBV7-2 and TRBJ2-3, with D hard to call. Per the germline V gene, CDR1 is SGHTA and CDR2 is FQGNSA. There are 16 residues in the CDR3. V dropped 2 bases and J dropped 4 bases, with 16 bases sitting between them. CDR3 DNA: TGTGCCAGCAGCTTATCCTACGGTCCAAGAGCAGATACGCAGTATTTT. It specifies CASSLSYGPRADTQYF.

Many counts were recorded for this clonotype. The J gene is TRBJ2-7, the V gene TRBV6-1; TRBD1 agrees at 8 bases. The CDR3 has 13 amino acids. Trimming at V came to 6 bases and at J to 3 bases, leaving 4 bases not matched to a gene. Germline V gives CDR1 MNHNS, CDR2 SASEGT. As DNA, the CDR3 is TGTGCCAGCAGGCAGGGACAGGTCTACGAGCAGTACTTC. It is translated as CASRQGQVYEQYF.

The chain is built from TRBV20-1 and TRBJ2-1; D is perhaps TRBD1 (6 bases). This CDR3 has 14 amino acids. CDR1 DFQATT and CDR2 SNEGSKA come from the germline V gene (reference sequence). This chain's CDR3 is CSLDQGLSYNEQFF. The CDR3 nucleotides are TGCAGCTTAGATCAGGGGCTCTCCTACAATGAGCAGTTCTTC.

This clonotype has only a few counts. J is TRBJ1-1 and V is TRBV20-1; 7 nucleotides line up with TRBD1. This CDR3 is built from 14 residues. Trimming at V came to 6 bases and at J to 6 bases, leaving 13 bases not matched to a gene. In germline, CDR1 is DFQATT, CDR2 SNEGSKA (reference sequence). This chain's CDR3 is CSALKRDSYAEAFF. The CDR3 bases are TGCAGTGCCCTTAAGCGGGACAGTTACGCTGAAGCTTTCTTT.

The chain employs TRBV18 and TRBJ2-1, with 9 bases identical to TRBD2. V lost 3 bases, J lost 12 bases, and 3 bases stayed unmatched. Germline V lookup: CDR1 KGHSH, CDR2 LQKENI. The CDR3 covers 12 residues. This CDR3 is CASSPGTSTQFF. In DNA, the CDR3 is TGTGCCAGCTCACCCGGGACTAGCACGCAGTTCTTC. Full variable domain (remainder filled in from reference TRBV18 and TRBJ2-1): NAGVMQNPRHLVRRRGQEARLRCSPMKGHSHVYWYRQLPEEGLKFMVYLQKENIIDESGMPKERFSAEFPKEGPSILRIQQVVRGDSAAYFCASSPGTSTQFFGPGTRLTVL.

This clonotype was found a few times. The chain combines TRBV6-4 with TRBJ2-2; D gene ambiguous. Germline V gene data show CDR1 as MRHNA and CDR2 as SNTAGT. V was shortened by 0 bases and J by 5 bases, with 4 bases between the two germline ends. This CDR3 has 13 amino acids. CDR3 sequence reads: CASSDSMTGELFF. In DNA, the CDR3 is TGTGCCAGCAGTGACTCGATGACCGGGGAGCTGTTTTTT.

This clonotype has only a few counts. The CDR3 loop reads CSAREGQANTEAFF. The DNA for the CDR3 is TGCAGTGCTAGGGAGGGTCAGGCAAACACTGAAGCTTTCTTT. The chain uses TRBV20-1 and TRBJ1-1, with D unclear. The CDR3 runs 14 residues. CDR1 and CDR2 from the germline V gene are DFQATT and SNEGSKA (reference sequence). V gave up 3 bases and J gave up 2 bases, with 13 bases separating them.

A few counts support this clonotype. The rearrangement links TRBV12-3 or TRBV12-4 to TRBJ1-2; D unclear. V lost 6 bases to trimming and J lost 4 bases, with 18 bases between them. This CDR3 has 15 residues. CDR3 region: CASSSNTEIFYGYTF. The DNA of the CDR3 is TGTGCCAGCAGCTCAAACACAGAAATCTTCTATGGCTACACCTTC.

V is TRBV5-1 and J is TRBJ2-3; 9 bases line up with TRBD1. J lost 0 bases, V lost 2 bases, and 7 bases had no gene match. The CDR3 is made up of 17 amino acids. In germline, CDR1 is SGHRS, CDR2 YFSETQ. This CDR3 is CASSFFGDRESTDTQYF. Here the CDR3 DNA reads TGCGCCAGCAGCTTTTTCGGGGACAGGGAGAGCACAGATACGCAGTATTTT.

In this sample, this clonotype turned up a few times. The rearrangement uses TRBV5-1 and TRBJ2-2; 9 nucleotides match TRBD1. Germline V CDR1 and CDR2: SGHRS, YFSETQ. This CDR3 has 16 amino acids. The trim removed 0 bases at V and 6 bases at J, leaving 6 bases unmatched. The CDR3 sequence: CASSLVRTGVSGELFF. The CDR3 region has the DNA TGCGCCAGCAGCTTGGTTCGGACAGGGGTCTCCGGGGAGCTGTTTTTT.

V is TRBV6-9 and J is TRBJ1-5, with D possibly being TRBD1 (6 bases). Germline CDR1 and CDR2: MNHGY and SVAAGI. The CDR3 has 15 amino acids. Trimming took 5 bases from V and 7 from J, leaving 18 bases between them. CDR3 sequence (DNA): TGTGCCAGCAGTGCCAACGGTGGGGGGGGCCAGCCCCAGCATTTT. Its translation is CASSANGGGGQPQHF.

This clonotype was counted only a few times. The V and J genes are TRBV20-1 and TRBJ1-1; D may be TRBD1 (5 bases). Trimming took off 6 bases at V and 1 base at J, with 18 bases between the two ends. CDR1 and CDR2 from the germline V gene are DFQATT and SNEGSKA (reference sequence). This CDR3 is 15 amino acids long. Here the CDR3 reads CSAPRREGANTEAFF. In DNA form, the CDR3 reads TGCAGTGCCCCGCGCAGGGAGGGTGCGAACACTGAAGCTTTCTTT.

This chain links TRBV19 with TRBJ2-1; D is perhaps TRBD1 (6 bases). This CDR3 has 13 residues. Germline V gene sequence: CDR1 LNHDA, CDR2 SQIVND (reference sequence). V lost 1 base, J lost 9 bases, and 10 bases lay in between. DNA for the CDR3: TGTGCCAGTAGTATAGGTAGGGGGTCTGAGCAGTTCTTC. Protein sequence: CASSIGRGSEQFF.

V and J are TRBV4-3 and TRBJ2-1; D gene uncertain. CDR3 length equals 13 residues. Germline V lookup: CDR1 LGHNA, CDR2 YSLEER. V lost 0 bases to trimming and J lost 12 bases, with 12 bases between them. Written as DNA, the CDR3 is TGCGCCAGCAGCCAAGATGAGGTAGCACGGCAGTTCTTC. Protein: CASSQDEVARQFF.

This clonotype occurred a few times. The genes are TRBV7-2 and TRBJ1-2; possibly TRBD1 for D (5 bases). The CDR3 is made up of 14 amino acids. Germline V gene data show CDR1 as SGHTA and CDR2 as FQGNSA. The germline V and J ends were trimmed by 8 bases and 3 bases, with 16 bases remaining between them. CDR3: CASATRDPYYGYTF. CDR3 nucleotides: TGTGCCAGCGCTACAAGGGACCCCTACTATGGCTACACCTTC. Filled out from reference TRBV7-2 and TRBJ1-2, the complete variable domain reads GAGVSQSPSNKVTEKGKDVELRCDPISGHTALYWYRQSLGQGLEFLIYFQGNSAPDKSGLPSDRFSAERTGGSVSTLTIQRTQQEDSAVYLCASATRDPYYGYTFGSGTRLTVV.

The CDR3 DNA is TGTGCCAGCAGTAAGACGGCAGTCACCGGGGAGCTGTTTTTT. Its protein product is CASSKTAVTGELFF. The chain couples TRBV6-1 to TRBJ2-2; D ambiguous. Germline-derived CDR1 and CDR2 are MNHNS and SASEGT. There are 14 residues in the CDR3. Trimming took 5 bases from V and 4 from J, leaving 11 bases between them.

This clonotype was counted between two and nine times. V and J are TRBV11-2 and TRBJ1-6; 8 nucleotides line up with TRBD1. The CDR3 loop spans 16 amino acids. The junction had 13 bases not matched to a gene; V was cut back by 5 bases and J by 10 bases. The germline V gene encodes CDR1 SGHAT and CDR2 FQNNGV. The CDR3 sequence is CASSRNRGTFTSPLHF. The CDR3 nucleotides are TGTGCCAGCAGCCGAAACAGGGGGACTTTCACCTCACCCCTCCACTTT.

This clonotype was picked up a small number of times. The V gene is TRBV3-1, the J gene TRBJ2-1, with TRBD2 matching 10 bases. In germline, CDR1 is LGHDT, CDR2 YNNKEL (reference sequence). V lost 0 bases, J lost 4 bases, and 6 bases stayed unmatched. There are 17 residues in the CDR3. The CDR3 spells CASSQDIAGGFYNEQFF. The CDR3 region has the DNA TGTGCCAGCAGCCAAGATATAGCGGGGGGATTTTACAATGAGCAGTTCTTC.

The DNA for the CDR3 is TGTGCCAGCAGCTTATTCGGGACTAGCGGGGCCCGGTACCAAGAGACCCAGTACTTC. It codes for CASSLFGTSGARYQETQYF. The rearrangement uses TRBV11-2 and TRBJ2-5; 13 nucleotides agree with TRBD2. The CDR3 sequence is 19 residues long. Trimming at V came to 2 bases and at J to 0 bases, leaving 9 bases not matched to a gene. Germline values: CDR1 SGHAT, CDR2 FQNNGV. Filled out from reference TRBV11-2 and TRBJ2-5, the complete variable domain reads EAGVAQSPRYKIIEKRQSVAFWCNPISGHATLYWYQQILGQGPKLLIQFQNNGVVDDSQLPKDRFSAERLKGVDSTLKIQPAKLEDSAVYLCASSLFGTSGARYQETQYFGPGTRLLVL.

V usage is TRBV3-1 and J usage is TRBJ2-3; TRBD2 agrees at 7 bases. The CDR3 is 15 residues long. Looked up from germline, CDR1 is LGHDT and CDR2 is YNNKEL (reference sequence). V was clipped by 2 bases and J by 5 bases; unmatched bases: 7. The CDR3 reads CASSQIRAGEDTQYF. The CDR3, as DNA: TGTGCCAGCAGCCAAATTCGGGCGGGGGAAGATACGCAGTATTTT.

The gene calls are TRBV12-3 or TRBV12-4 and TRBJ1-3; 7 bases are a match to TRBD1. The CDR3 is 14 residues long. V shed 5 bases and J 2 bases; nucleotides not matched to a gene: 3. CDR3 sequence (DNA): TGTGCCAGCAGTCGCAGGGGGACTGGAAACACCATATATTTT. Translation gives CASSRRGTGNTIYF.

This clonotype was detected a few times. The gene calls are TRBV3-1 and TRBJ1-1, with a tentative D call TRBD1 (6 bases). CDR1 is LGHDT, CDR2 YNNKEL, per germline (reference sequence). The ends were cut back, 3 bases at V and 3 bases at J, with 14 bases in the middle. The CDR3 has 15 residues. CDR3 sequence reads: CASSQGGDRHTEAFF. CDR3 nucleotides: TGTGCCAGCAGCCAGGGGGGAGACAGGCACACTGAAGCTTTCTTT. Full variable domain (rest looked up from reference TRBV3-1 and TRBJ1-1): DTAVSQTPKYLVTQMGNDKSIKCEQNLGHDTMYWYKQDSKKFLKIMFSYNNKELIINETVPNRFSPKSPDKAHLNLHINSLELGDSAVYFCASSQGGDRHTEAFFGQGTRLTVV.

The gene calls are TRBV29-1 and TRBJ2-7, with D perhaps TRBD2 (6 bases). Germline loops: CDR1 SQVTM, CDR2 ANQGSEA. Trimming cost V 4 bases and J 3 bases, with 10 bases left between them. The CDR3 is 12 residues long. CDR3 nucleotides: TGCAGCGTTGTTTGGAGGGGCTACGAGCAGTACTTC. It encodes CSVVWRGYEQYF.

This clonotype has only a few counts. The DNA for the CDR3 is TGCGCCAGCAGCCTGCCCCGGGGCGAAGAGACCCAGTACTTC. Translated: CASSLPRGEETQYF. The chain employs TRBV5-1 and TRBJ2-5; D is tentatively TRBD1 or TRBD2 (5 bases each). The CDR3 length is 14 residues. The germline V gene has CDR1 SGHRS and CDR2 YFSETQ. Trimming removed 4 bases from V and 3 bases from J, with 13 bases in between.

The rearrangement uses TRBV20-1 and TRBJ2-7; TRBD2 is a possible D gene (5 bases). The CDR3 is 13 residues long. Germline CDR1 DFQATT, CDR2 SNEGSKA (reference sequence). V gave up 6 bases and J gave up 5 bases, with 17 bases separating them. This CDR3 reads CSARFTNGDEQYF. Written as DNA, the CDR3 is TGCAGTGCCAGATTTACAAACGGGGACGAGCAGTACTTC.

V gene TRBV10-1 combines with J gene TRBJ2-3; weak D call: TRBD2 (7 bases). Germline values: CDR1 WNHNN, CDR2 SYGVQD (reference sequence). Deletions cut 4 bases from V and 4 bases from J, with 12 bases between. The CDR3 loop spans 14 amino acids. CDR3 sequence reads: CASSVGGVSDTQYF. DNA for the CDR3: TGCGCCAGCAGTGTAGGGGGGGTCTCAGATACGCAGTATTTT.

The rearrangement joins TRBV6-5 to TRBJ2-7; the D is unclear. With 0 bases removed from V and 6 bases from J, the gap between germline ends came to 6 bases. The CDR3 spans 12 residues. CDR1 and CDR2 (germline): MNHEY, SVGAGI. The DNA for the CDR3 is TGTGCCAGCAGTTACTCAGACTCCGAGCAGTACTTC. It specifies CASSYSDSEQYF.

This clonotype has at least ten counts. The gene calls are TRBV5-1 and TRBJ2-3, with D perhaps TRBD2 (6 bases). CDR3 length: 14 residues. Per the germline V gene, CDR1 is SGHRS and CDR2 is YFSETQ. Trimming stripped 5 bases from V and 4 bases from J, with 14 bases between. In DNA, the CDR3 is TGCGCCAGCAGGGCAGCGGGCGGAGCAGATACGCAGTATTTT. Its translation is CASRAAGGADTQYF.

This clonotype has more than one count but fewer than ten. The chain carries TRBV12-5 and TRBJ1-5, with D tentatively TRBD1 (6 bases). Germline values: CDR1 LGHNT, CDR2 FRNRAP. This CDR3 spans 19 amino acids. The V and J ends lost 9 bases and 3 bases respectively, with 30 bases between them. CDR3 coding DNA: TGTGCTAGCCCCAGGGGACAACTCAAGGTTGGAGACCTCAATCAGCCCCAGCATTTT. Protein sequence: CASPRGQLKVGDLNQPQHF.